These T cell receptor beta chains were read from a single sample in a study of CD8+CD57+ T cells in acquired aplastic anemia. MiXCR was run by TCRdb on the reads, yielding one entry per CDR3 protein. Found here are 250,000 to 300,000 distinct CDR3 sequences, 45% to 70% of them singletons; the top ten hold 8%. Sequenced sample: sorted CD4+, CD8+, or CD8+CD57+ T cells (not recorded which) from PBMCs. The receptors stem from a human donor with severe aplastic anemia or a healthy control (not recorded which). Both conserved end residues are part of each CDR3. D genes are given only for firm matches. Size tells how often a clone was seen (once, few, many) or the class of an expanded clone, and some rows leave it out.

j_call d_call v_call clone_size cdr3_nt cdr3_aa
TRBJ1-5 TRBD1 TRBV12-5 many TGTGCTAGTGGGGTGACAGGGTTCCAGCCCCAGCATTTT CASGVTGFQPQHF
TRBJ1-1 - TRBV18 few TGTGCCAGCTCACCTAACTTTGGGAACACTGAAGCTTTCTTT CASSPNFGNTEAFF
TRBJ1-1 - TRBV9 - TGTGCCAGCAGCGTAGGACCCGACTCACTCGAAGCTTTCTTT CASSVGPDSLEAFF
TRBJ2-3 - TRBV29-1 once TGCAGCGTGAGGATTATCACAGATACGCAGTATTTT CSVRIITDTQYF
TRBJ2-5 - TRBV15 - TGTGCCACCAGCAGAGGCACAAAAGAGACCCAGTACTTC CATSRGTKETQYF
TRBJ2-3 TRBD2 TRBV9 - TGTGCCAGCAGCGTAGGGGTGGCGGGGGGGGGAACAGATACGCAGTATTTT CASSVGVAGGGTDTQYF
TRBJ2-3 - TRBV2 many TGTGCCAGCAGGCCTCCATCCACAGATACGCAGTATTTT CASRPPSTDTQYF
TRBJ1-3 TRBD1 TRBV9 - TGTGCCAGCAGCGTAGGTGAGGGGGCACTGGGCTACACCATATATTTT CASSVGEGALGYTIYF
TRBJ2-7 TRBD1 TRBV5-1 once TGCGCCAGCAGCCTAGCTGGACAGGCCGCCTACGAGCAGTACTTC CASSLAGQAAYEQYF
TRBJ2-7 - TRBV7-6 - TGTGCCAGCAGCTTAGGGCTAGCCCGCGGCGAGCAGTACTTC CASSLGLARGEQYF
TRBJ2-3 TRBD2 TRBV9 once TGTGCCAGCAGCGGGTTAGCGGGGGGTACCGCAGATACGCAGTATTTT CASSGLAGGTADTQYF
TRBJ1-1 - TRBV7-2 - TGTGCCAGCAGCTTATGGGCAAACACTGAAGCTTTCTTT CASSLWANTEAFF
TRBJ2-7 - TRBV7-2 - TGTGCCAGCAGCTTGACGGGTGAGCAGTACTTC CASSLTGEQYF
TRBJ2-7 - TRBV2 many TGTGCCAGCAGTCTTAGGCCCCAAGGCCCCTACGAGCAGTACTTC CASSLRPQGPYEQYF
TRBJ2-2 TRBD2 TRBV29-1 - TGCAGCGTTGTAGCGGGCAGTACGAACACCGGGGAGCTGTTTTTT CSVVAGSTNTGELFF
TRBJ1-6 - TRBV4-2 few TGTGCCAGCAGCCAAGATTCCAACTACAATTCACCCCTCCACTTT CASSQDSNYNSPLHF
TRBJ1-3 - TRBV9 - TGTGCCAGCAGCGTAGGAACAGCAGCAAGAGAGACCATATATTTT CASSVGTAARETIYF